This T cell receptor (beta chain) was profiled in a study of blood T cells in healthy people across ages. General study findings and limits: A strong correlation between TCR beta diversity and naive T cell percentage was seen. Donors of long life had a larger count of naive CD4+ cells and greater diversity than aged donors. Per-million-T-cell TCR beta diversity fell roughly linearly with age.

CDR1 MDHEN and CDR2 SYDVKM come from the germline V gene. The CDR3 has 12 residues. Trimming left V 8 bases short and J 10 bases short, with 16 bases between. Caucasian, healthy and from Russia, the donors were aged between about 6 and 100. Through a sample-barcoded 5' primer and a J-beta primer mix, a second PCR was run for roughly 6 to 12 cycles. TCRdb independently ran MiXCR on the 5' RACE reads; one entry per CDR3 protein. This sample has about a million distinct CDR3 sequences, with roughly 51% found just once. On this clonotype: As yet, its antigen is unknown.

Material: blood. This receptor was identified in an older woman in good health. The J gene is TRBJ2-3, the V gene TRBV28; D is perhaps TRBD2 (6 bases). CDR3 amino acids: CASGEEGPSQYF. The CDR3 DNA reads as TGTGCCAGCGGGGAGGAGGGGCCTTCGCAGTATTTT.